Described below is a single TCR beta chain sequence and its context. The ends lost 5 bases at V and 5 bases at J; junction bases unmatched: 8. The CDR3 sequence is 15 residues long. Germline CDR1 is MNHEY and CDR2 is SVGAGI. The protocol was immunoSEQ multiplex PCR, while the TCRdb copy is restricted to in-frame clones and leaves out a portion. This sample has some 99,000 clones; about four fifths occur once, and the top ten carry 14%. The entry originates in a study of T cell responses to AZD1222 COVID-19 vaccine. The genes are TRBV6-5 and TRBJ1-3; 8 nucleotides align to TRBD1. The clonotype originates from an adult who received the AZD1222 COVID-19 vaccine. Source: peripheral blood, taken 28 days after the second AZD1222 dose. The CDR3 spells CASSPTGGQRNTIYF. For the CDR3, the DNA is TGTGCCAGCAGTCCCACAGGGGGTCAAAGAAACACCATATATTTT.